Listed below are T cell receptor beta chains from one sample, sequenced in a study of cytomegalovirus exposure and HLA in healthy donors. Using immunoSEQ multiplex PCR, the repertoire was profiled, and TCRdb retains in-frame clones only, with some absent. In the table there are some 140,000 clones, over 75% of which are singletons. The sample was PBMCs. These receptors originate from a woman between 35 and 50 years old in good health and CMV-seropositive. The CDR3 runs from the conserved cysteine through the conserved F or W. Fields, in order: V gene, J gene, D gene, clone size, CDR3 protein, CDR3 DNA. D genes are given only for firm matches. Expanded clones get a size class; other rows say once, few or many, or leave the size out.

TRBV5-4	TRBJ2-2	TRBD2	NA	CASSSGLASGELFF	TGTGCCAGCAGCTCGGGACTAGCGTCCGGGGAGCTGTTTTTT
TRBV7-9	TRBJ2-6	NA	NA	CASSSPLPGANVLTF	TGTGCCAGCAGCTCTCCCCTACCTGGGGCCAACGTCCTGACTTTC
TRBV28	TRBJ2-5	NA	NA	CASTQPPFVGDIETQYF	TGTGCCAGCACCCAACCCCCCTTCGTCGGGGATATTGAGACCCAGTACTTC
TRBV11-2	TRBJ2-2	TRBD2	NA	CASSFSSGANTGELFF	TGTGCCAGCAGCTTCTCCAGCGGGGCTAACACCGGGGAGCTGTTTTTT
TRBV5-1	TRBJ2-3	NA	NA	CASSLAQRDPVADTQYF	TGCGCCAGCAGCTTGGCCCAACGGGATCCCGTCGCAGATACGCAGTATTTT
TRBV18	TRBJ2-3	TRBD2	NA	CASSPPGTSGGTDTQYF	TGTGCCAGCTCACCTCCCGGGACTAGCGGGGGCACAGATACGCAGTATTTT
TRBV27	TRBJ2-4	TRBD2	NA	CASSSLEGTSGGVGKNIQYF	TGTGCCAGCAGTTCCCTGGAGGGGACTAGCGGGGGCGTAGGAAAAAACATTCAGTACTTC
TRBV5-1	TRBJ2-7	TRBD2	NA	CASSLVASGSGEQYF	TGCGCCAGCAGCTTGGTGGCTAGCGGGAGTGGCGAGCAGTACTTC
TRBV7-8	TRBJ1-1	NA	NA	CASSLAQGNTEAFF	TGTGCCAGCAGCTTAGCCCAGGGGAACACTGAAGCTTTCTTT
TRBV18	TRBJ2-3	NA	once	CASSPWSLATDTQYF	TGTGCCAGCTCACCTTGGAGCTTAGCCACAGATACGCAGTATTTT